Presented here are 19 T cell receptor beta chains from one specimen sequenced in a study of cytomegalovirus exposure and HLA in healthy donors. The PCR employed 60 Vbeta primers together with 13 Jbeta primers. Measured with immunoSEQ multiplex PCR; TCRdb has only the in-frame clones, and not every one. The table shows fewer than 100,000 clones, with approximately 80% occurring only once. The sample comprised PBMCs. The receptors come from an older woman in good health and CMV-seronegative.

CDR3 residues: CASGGLAGLDTQYF. The CDR3 DNA is TGTGCCAGCGGGGGACTAGCGGGATTAGATACGCAGTATTTT. The V call is TRBV6-5, the J call TRBJ2-3; 13 bases fit TRBD2. With V trimmed by 8 bases and J by 5 bases, 4 bases remained unmatched. The CDR3 contains 14 residues. Germline V gene lookup returns CDR1 MNHEY and CDR2 SVGAGI.

The J gene is TRBJ1-2, the V gene TRBV6-6; perhaps TRBD1 as D (5 bases). Trimming took off 2 bases at V and 0 bases at J, with 7 bases between the two ends. CDR1 is MNHNY, CDR2 SVGAGI, per germline (reference sequence). This CDR3 has 14 residues. CDR3 in DNA: TGTGCCAGCAGTTACGGACACCCTAACTATGGCTACACCTTC. This sequence encodes CASSYGHPNYGYTF.

The chain carries TRBV6-1 and TRBJ2-2; 8 bases agree with TRBD1. Germline V lookup: CDR1 MNHNS, CDR2 SASEGT. This CDR3 spans 15 amino acids. V gave up 5 bases and J gave up 1 base; unmatched junction bases: 3. Written as DNA, the CDR3 is TGTGCCAGCAGTTTCGGGACAGGGAACACCGGGGAGCTGTTTTTT. It translates to CASSFGTGNTGELFF.

The rearrangement links TRBV7-8 to TRBJ2-5; tentatively, D is TRBD1 (6 bases). The V gene's germline CDR1 is SGHVS and CDR2 FQNEAQ. Trimming took 5 bases from V and 5 from J, leaving 12 bases between them. This CDR3 comprises 13 residues. The CDR3: CASSADSQETQYF. As DNA, the CDR3 is TGTGCCAGCAGCGCGGACAGCCAGGAGACCCAGTACTTC.

This sequence joins TRBV18 and TRBJ1-1, with 7 bases matching TRBD1. The CDR3 loop spans 17 amino acids. After removal of 3 bases from V and 1 base from J, the junction contained 11 bases not matched to a gene. Germline CDR1 and CDR2: KGHSH and LQKENI. In DNA, the CDR3 is TGTGCCAGCTCACCCGGAACATACAGGGGAGGGAACACTGAAGCTTTCTTT. Protein product: CASSPGTYRGGNTEAFF.

CDR3 residues: CASSETGGSYEQYF. DNA for the CDR3: TGTGCCAGCAGTGAAACTGGCGGAAGCTACGAGCAGTACTTC. J is TRBJ2-7 and V is TRBV6-1; D is uncertain. The CDR3 length is 14 residues. The germline CDR1 and CDR2 sequences are MNHNS and SASEGT. V dropped 2 bases and J dropped 3 bases, with 11 bases sitting between them.

The chain combines TRBV30 with TRBJ2-5, with D possibly matching TRBD2 (7 bases). This CDR3 has 15 residues. Trimming removed 2 bases at V and 2 bases at J, with 15 bases between. Germline V gene lookup returns CDR1 GTSNPN and CDR2 SVGIG (reference sequence). The CDR3 nucleotides are TGTGCCTGGAGTCATGGGGGGGCAGGACAAGAGACCCAGTACTTC. Its protein is CAWSHGGAGQETQYF. The complete variable domain, with remaining parts taken from reference TRBV30 and TRBJ2-5, reads SQTIHQWPATLVQPVGSPLSLECTVEGTSNPNLYWYRQAAGRGLQLLFYSVGIGQISSEVPQNLSASRPQDRQFILSSKKLLLSDSGFYLCAWSHGGAGQETQYFGPGTRLLVL.

This chain connects TRBV19 to TRBJ2-5; 7 nucleotides line up with TRBD1. This CDR3 contains 14 residues. Germline-derived CDR1 and CDR2 are LNHDA and SQIVND (reference sequence). Germline trimming cut 5 bases from V and 5 bases from J; bases unmatched to any gene: 8. CDR3 region: CASSAGQAGETQYF. The CDR3 DNA reads as TGTGCCAGTAGTGCTGGACAGGCTGGGGAGACCCAGTACTTC. Variable domain in full (rest from reference TRBV19 and TRBJ2-5): DGGITQSPKYLFRKEGQNVTLSCEQNLNHDAMYWYRQDPGQGLRLIYYSQIVNDFQKGDIAEGYSVSREKKESFPLTVTSAQKNPTAFYLCASSAGQAGETQYFGPGTRLLVL.

The V and J genes are TRBV5-1 and TRBJ2-6, with 7 bases lining up with TRBD1. This CDR3 contains 16 residues. Looked up from germline, CDR1 is SGHRS and CDR2 is YFSETQ. With V trimmed by 2 bases and J by 2 bases, 4 bases remained unmatched. The CDR3 sequence is CASSFDRVPGANVLTF. The CDR3 DNA sequence: TGCGCCAGCAGCTTCGACAGGGTCCCTGGGGCCAACGTCCTGACTTTC. The full variable domain, in which reference TRBV5-1 and TRBJ2-6 provide the parts outside the CDR3, is KAGVTQTPRYLIKTRGQQVTLSCSPISGHRSVSWYQQTPGQGLQFLFEYFSETQRNKGNFPGRFSGRQFSNSRSEMNVSTLELGDSALYLCASSFDRVPGANVLTFGAGSRLTVL.

This clone has a handful of counts. The J gene is TRBJ2-5, the V gene TRBV9, with 8 bases identical to TRBD1. Germline V gives CDR1 SGDLS, CDR2 YYNGEE. The CDR3 is 12 amino acids. V shed 3 bases, J shed 5 bases, and the junction held 0 bases outside the gene matches. DNA for the CDR3: TGTGCCAGCAGCGACAGGGGGGAGACCCAGTACTTC. This translates into CASSDRGETQYF.

As concerns this clone: The junction departs from the called germline gene at one end, perhaps through a read error. The CDR3 DNA is TGTGCCCGCAGTGCCCCCGAGAATGAAAAACTGTTTTTT. Translation gives CARSAPENEKLFF. The chain has TRBV2 and TRBJ1-4; no reliable D call. This CDR3 is built from 13 residues. Germline lookup yields CDR1 SNHLY and CDR2 FYNNEI.

A single count supports this clone. The chain joins TRBV13 to TRBJ1-3; no clear D. CDR3 length equals 15 residues. Trimming cost V 5 bases and J 2 bases, with 13 bases left between them. Germline CDR1 and CDR2: PRHDT and FYEKMQ (reference sequence). The CDR3 spells CASSQRIGPGNTIYF. The CDR3 coding sequence is TGTGCCAGCAGCCAGCGGATCGGTCCTGGAAACACCATATATTTT. The full variable domain, its missing parts supplied by reference TRBV13 and TRBJ1-3, is AAGVIQSPRHLIKEKRETATLKCYPIPRHDTVYWYQQGPGQDPQFLISFYEKMQSDKGSIPDRFSAQQFSDYHSELNMSSLELGDSALYFCASSQRIGPGNTIYFGEGSWLTVV.

The chain combines TRBV7-2 with TRBJ2-7; D is perhaps TRBD1 (5 bases). The ends were cut back, 5 bases at V and 0 bases at J, with 23 bases in the middle. The CDR3 consists of 18 residues. The germline gives CDR1 SGHTA, CDR2 FQGNSA. The DNA for the CDR3 is TGTGCCAGCAGCGCGCCCTTAGTGTGGCAGGGCGACTCCTACGAGCAGTACTTC. It specifies CASSAPLVWQGDSYEQYF. Full variable domain (missing parts from reference TRBV7-2 and TRBJ2-7): GAGVSQSPSNKVTEKGKDVELRCDPISGHTALYWYRQSLGQGLEFLIYFQGNSAPDKSGLPSDRFSAERTGGSVSTLTIQRTQQEDSAVYLCASSAPLVWQGDSYEQYFGPGTRLTVT.

The chain carries TRBV15 and TRBJ1-3; D is perhaps TRBD1 (5 bases). Germline-derived CDR1 and CDR2 are LNHNV and YYDKDF (reference sequence). The CDR3 is 18 residues long. With 3 bases removed from V and 0 bases from J, the gap between germline ends came to 18 bases. DNA of the CDR3: TGTGCCACCAGCAGGGGGGGAGTGGGGGATCGCTCTGGAAACACCATATATTTT. Translated, it gives CATSRGGVGDRSGNTIYF.

J is TRBJ1-6 and V is TRBV5-1, with 8 nucleotides matching TRBD1. The ends lost 4 bases at V and 9 bases at J; junction bases unmatched: 12. Germline V gene lookup returns CDR1 SGHRS and CDR2 YFSETQ. CDR3 size: 16 residues. The CDR3, as DNA: TGCGCCAGCAGCGCACTCAGGGGGCGCGGGGCTTCACCCCTCCACTTT. As protein: CASSALRGRGASPLHF. Variable domain in full (rest from reference TRBV5-1 and TRBJ1-6): KAGVTQTPRYLIKTRGQQVTLSCSPISGHRSVSWYQQTPGQGLQFLFEYFSETQRNKGNFPGRFSGRQFSNSRSEMNVSTLELGDSALYLCASSALRGRGASPLHFGNGTRLTVT.

This clone appeared a single time. The chain uses TRBV7-9 and TRBJ2-5, with TRBD2 as a possible D gene (5 bases). V lost 5 bases and J lost 4, with 14 bases in between. Germline CDR1 and CDR2: SEHNR and FQNEAQ (reference sequence). The CDR3 runs to 14 residues. CDR3 nucleotide sequence: TGTGCCAGCAGCCTTGAAGGGAGACGAGAGACCCAGTACTTC. Its protein product is CASSLEGRRETQYF. Using reference TRBV7-9 and TRBJ2-5 for the parts outside the CDR3, the full variable domain is DTGVSQNPRHKITKRGQNVTFRCDPISEHNRLYWYRQTLGQGPEFLTYFQNEAQLEKSRLLSDRFSAERPKGSFSTLEIQRTEQGDSAMYLCASSLEGRRETQYFGPGTRLLVL.

This chain connects TRBV9 to TRBJ2-7; TRBD2 agrees at 7 bases. V lost 0 bases, J lost 9 bases, and 6 bases stayed unmatched. Germline loops: CDR1 SGDLS, CDR2 YYNGEE. The CDR3 runs to 13 residues. The CDR3, as DNA: TGTGCCAGCAGCGTAGGCGGGAGCGGGTGGCAGTACTTC. Protein: CASSVGGSGWQYF.

V usage is TRBV5-6 and J usage is TRBJ2-7; 8 bases agree with TRBD2. In germline, CDR1 is SGHDT, CDR2 YYEEEE. V trimming: 0 bases; J trimming: 5 bases; junction bases outside the gene matches: 4. This CDR3 is built from 14 residues. The CDR3 coding sequence is TGTGCCAGCAGCTTGGGGGCTAGCGGGCACGAGCAGTACTTC. Translation: CASSLGASGHEQYF.

This clone was counted a single time. This chain links TRBV7-9 with TRBJ2-7; the D gene is possibly TRBD2 (6 bases). V was pared by 0 bases and J by 9 bases, with 15 bases between. Germline V lookup: CDR1 SEHNR, CDR2 FQNEAQ (reference sequence). This CDR3 is 14 amino acids long. DNA for the CDR3: TGTGCCAGCAGCTTAGCGGGGACTCCAGAAGGGCAGTACTTC. Translated: CASSLAGTPEGQYF.